The clone carrying this T cell receptor (beta chain) came up a few times. Germline CDR1 is SGHRS and CDR2 is YFSETQ. The CDR3 runs to 15 residues. The V gene lost 4 bases and the J gene lost 1 base, with 11 bases spanning the gap. This entry belongs to a study of blood T cell repertoires in COVID-19. The wider study: Donors in the United States, Italy and Spain gave samples during acute or convalescent COVID-19. In each case, the material was cDNA or gDNA derived from T cells, B-cell-depleted T cells, or PBMCs.

Some clones are missing from TCRdb's copy, which holds only in-frame ones; the method was immunoSEQ multiplex PCR. The repertoire holds around 400,000 clones, around 92% seen once, with 1.7% in the top ten. Recovered Cohort 3 donors showed two negative PCRs, clearance, or symptom resolution. What was sequenced was PBMCs or T cells enriched from blood (not recorded which). The rearrangement links TRBV5-1 to TRBJ2-2, with a possible D match to TRBD1 (5 bases). The source is a woman in her thirties who had recovered from COVID-19. The CDR3 DNA sequence: TGCGCCAGCAGCAGGCGTACAGGGAACACCGGGGAGCTGTTTTTT. Its protein product is CASSRRTGNTGELFF.